A single sample is the source of the 28 T cell receptor beta chains below, sequenced in a study of T cell repertoires in cytomegalovirus infection. One entry per CDR3 protein results from TCRdb running MiXCR on the reads. The sample has some 700,000 distinct CDR3 sequences, roughly a third seen once; the top ten hold roughly 20%. Their target antigens are unknown. Sequencing was performed on cultured PBMCs, taken from culture after CMV antigen stimulation. All receptors derive from a human donor in good health (CMV status not recorded). Some clones in this sample may be carry-over from other donors' samples.

This chain joins TRBV12-3 or TRBV12-4 and TRBJ1-2; D perhaps matches TRBD1 (6 bases). The V end lost 6 bases, the J end lost 2 bases, and 16 bases lay between the germline ends. This CDR3 has 15 amino acids. The CDR3 bases are TGTGCCAGCAGCCCCGGGGGGGGCCAAAACTATGGCTACACCTTC. Translating gives CASSPGGGQNYGYTF.

The chain employs TRBV11-2 and TRBJ1-6; no firm D call. The length of the CDR3 is 14 residues. CDR1 is SGHAT, CDR2 FQNNGV, per germline. V shed 5 bases and J shed 4 bases, with 9 bases lying between them. In DNA form, the CDR3 reads TGTGCCAGCAGCCGAACAGAGTATAATTCACCCCTCCACTTT. As protein: CASSRTEYNSPLHF.

Concerning this clonotype itself: A read error may account for a junction end that differs from germline. The rearrangement joins TRBV7-2 to TRBJ1-2; D gene ambiguous. CDR1 and CDR2 (germline): SGHTA, FQGNSA. CDR3 length equals 12 residues. The CDR3 nucleotides read TGTGCCAGCAGCCGTTCTAACTATGACTACACCTTC. Its protein product is CASSRSNYDYTF.

This clonotype was observed a few times. The chain uses TRBV12-3 or TRBV12-4 and TRBJ2-7; the D call may be TRBD1 or TRBD2 (5 bases each). V lost 3 bases to trimming and J lost 5 bases, with 14 bases between them. This CDR3 region has 14 residues. CDR3 DNA: TGTGCCAGCAGTTTTGGGGGAACGATTGACGAGCAGTACTTC. Encoded protein: CASSFGGTIDEQYF.

In the case of this clonotype: Since a much larger clone is just one base distant, this may be a read error. The CDR3 nucleotides read TGTGCCCGCAGCTTTATGGCGGCAGGGGGTTTTTTAGATACGCAGTATTTT. Protein product: CARSFMAAGGFLDTQYF. This chain connects TRBV7-2 to TRBJ2-3, with 7 bases identical to TRBD1. Germline assignment: CDR1 SGHTA and CDR2 FQGNSA. The CDR3 is 17 residues long.

CDR3 in DNA: TGTGCCATCAGTGAGGACAGGGGATCCACCGGGGAGCTGTTTTTT. Translated: CAISEDRGSTGELFF. The chain couples TRBV10-3 to TRBJ2-2; 8 bases agree with TRBD1. The CDR3 contains 15 residues. Germline V lookup: CDR1 ENHRY, CDR2 SYGVKD. With V trimmed by 2 bases and J by 4 bases, 3 bases remained unmatched.

In its sample, this clonotype was seen a few times. V and J are TRBV7-2 and TRBJ2-3; D call uncertain. The germline V and J ends were trimmed by 7 bases and 3 bases, with 11 bases remaining between them. The CDR3 has 13 amino acids. The germline CDR1 and CDR2 sequences are SGHTA and FQGNSA. Here the CDR3 reads CASIPSRTDTQYF. As DNA, the CDR3 is TGTGCCAGCATCCCGAGCAGGACAGATACGCAGTATTTT.

The chain joins TRBV6-8 to TRBJ2-3; 8 bases are a match to TRBD2. V lost 1 base to trimming and J lost 3 bases; unmatched junction nucleotides: 3. There are 15 residues in the CDR3. The germline V gene encodes CDR1 MNHGY and CDR2 SAAAGT. CDR3 sequence: CASSYLASGTDTQYF. The CDR3 bases are TGTGCCAGCAGTTACTTAGCTAGCGGGACAGATACGCAGTATTTT.

This clonotype appeared a few times. The chain employs TRBV2 and TRBJ1-6; D remains ambiguous. The CDR3 extends over 13 amino acids. The germline CDR1 and CDR2 sequences are SNHLY and FYNNEI. V was shortened by 7 bases and J by 9 bases, with 13 bases between the two germline ends. CDR3 nucleotide sequence: TGTGCCAGCACCCGGGAAGACGGTTCACCCCTCCACTTT. It translates to CASTREDGSPLHF.

This sequence joins TRBV30 and TRBJ2-4, with D possibly TRBD1 on 6 matching bases. The CDR3 totals 15 residues. Trimming stripped 5 bases from V and 8 bases from J, with 22 bases between. Per germline, CDR1 GTSNPN and CDR2 SVGIG (reference sequence). The CDR3: CAWGGVGAGVYIQYF. DNA of the CDR3: TGTGCCTGGGGTGGGGTGGGGGCCGGAGTTTACATTCAGTACTTC.

V usage is TRBV20-1 and J usage is TRBJ2-1; 8 nucleotides agree with TRBD2. Germline V CDR1 and CDR2: DFQATT, SNEGSKA (reference sequence). The CDR3 runs 13 residues. J lost 8 bases, V lost 2 bases, and 5 bases had no gene match. The CDR3 sequence is CSARSGGAHEQFF. As DNA, the CDR3 is TGCAGTGCTAGATCGGGGGGGGCCCATGAGCAGTTCTTC.

A note on this clonotype: A junction end diverges from the germline sequence, so it may reflect a read error. The CDR3 DNA reads TGTGCCAGCAGTGAGCTTTTGGCCGGTCGGGAGTTC. It yields the protein CASSELLAGREF. The chain recombines TRBV2 with TRBJ2-6; the D gene is possibly TRBD2 (6 bases). Germline lookup yields CDR1 SNHLY and CDR2 FYNNEI. The CDR3 is 12 residues long.

A single count supports this clonotype. J is TRBJ1-4 and V is TRBV10-3; D is uncertain. The V end lost 2 bases, the J end lost 6 bases, and 10 bases lay between the germline ends. The CDR3 contains 14 residues. The germline V gene encodes CDR1 ENHRY and CDR2 SYGVKD. Written as DNA, the CDR3 is TGTGCCATCAGTGAGGGGAGGTACGATGAAAAACTGTTTTTT. Its translation: CAISEGRYDEKLFF.

This clonotype turned up a few times. V and J are TRBV6-2 or TRBV6-3 and TRBJ1-6; D not certain. V lost 1 base and J 4 bases, leaving 5 bases between the germline ends. Looked up from germline, CDR1 is MNHEY and CDR2 is SVGEGT. The CDR3 contains 14 residues. CDR3 nucleotides: TGTGCCAGCAGTTACTACGGGTATAATTCACCCCTCCACTTT. Amino acid sequence: CASSYYGYNSPLHF.

V and J are TRBV6-1 and TRBJ1-2, with no clear D. Between the trimmed V and J ends, which lost 2 bases and 4 bases, there was a span of 8 bases. CDR1 MNHNS and CDR2 SASEGT come from the germline V gene. The CDR3 has 13 amino acids. The CDR3 DNA follows: TGTGCCAGCAGTGAATATAGAGGCTATGGCTACACCTTC. It specifies CASSEYRGYGYTF.

This clonotype was found many times. J is TRBJ2-7 and V is TRBV10-3; 12 bases map to TRBD1. The CDR3 spans 16 residues. Germline V gene data show CDR1 as ENHRY and CDR2 as SYGVKD. V lost 3 bases to trimming and J lost 3 bases; unmatched junction nucleotides: 6. The CDR3 DNA reads TGTGCCATCAGTGACCTTGGGACAGGGGGCCACTACGAGCAGTACTTC. The encoded protein is CAISDLGTGGHYEQYF.

This clonotype showed up just a few times. The chain combines TRBV12-3 or TRBV12-4 with TRBJ1-1; no clear D. The V end lost 3 bases, the J end lost 6 bases, and 14 bases lay between the germline ends. The CDR3 has 14 residues. This chain's CDR3 is CASSFGQVPAEAFF. The CDR3 coding sequence is TGTGCCAGCAGTTTTGGTCAGGTCCCCGCTGAAGCTTTCTTT.

This clonotype was recorded at least ten times. The chain joins TRBV7-2 to TRBJ1-6; TRBD1 agrees at 10 bases. Germline assignment: CDR1 SGHTA and CDR2 FQGNSA. With 1 base clipped from V and 6 bases from J, the junction kept 6 bases outside the gene matches. CDR3 length equals 17 residues. The DNA for the CDR3 is TGTGCCAGCAGCTTAGTAGGGACAGGGGCCGCTAATTCACCCCTCCACTTT. Its protein is CASSLVGTGAANSPLHF.

This clonotype showed up just a few times. This sequence joins TRBV5-1 and TRBJ2-1; the match to TRBD2 covers 11 bases. CDR1 is SGHRS and CDR2 is YFSETQ in the germline V gene. V was pared by 5 bases and J by 12 bases, with 13 bases of the junction left unmatched. The CDR3 length is 15 residues. The DNA of the CDR3 is TGCGCCAGCAGAAACAGCACTAGCGGGGGTAAGGGGCAGTTCTTC. It specifies CASRNSTSGGKGQFF.

This clonotype came up many times. The V gene is TRBV7-9, the J gene TRBJ1-3, with 7 bases identical to TRBD1. The CDR3 covers 14 residues. Unmatched junction bases numbered 5, after V lost 5 bases and J lost 4 bases. Germline V gene lookup returns CDR1 SEHNR and CDR2 FQNEAQ (reference sequence). The CDR3 DNA reads as TGTGCCAGCAGCACCGGGACAGACGGAAACACCATATATTTT. Its translation: CASSTGTDGNTIYF.

This chain links TRBV29-1 with TRBJ2-3; weak D call: TRBD1 (5 bases). CDR3 length equals 10 residues. V was cut by 8 bases and J by 5 bases, with 8 bases left in between. Germline assignment: CDR1 SQVTM and CDR2 ANQGSEA. The CDR3 DNA is TGCAGCTCCACAGGAGATACGCAGTATTTT. It codes for CSSTGDTQYF.

The chain uses TRBV7-2 and TRBJ2-1; D is undetermined. CDR3 length equals 13 residues. Looked up from germline, CDR1 is SGHTA and CDR2 is FQGNSA. Trimming removed 0 bases from V and 10 bases from J, with 10 bases in between. The CDR3 here is CASSLAREVEQFF. The CDR3 DNA is TGTGCCAGCAGCTTAGCGCGAGAGGTGGAGCAGTTCTTC.

This clonotype was counted only a few times. The chain combines TRBV12-3 or TRBV12-4 with TRBJ2-7; D is possibly TRBD2 (5 bases). The CDR3 has 13 amino acids. Trimming cost V 11 bases and J 0 bases, with 14 bases left between them. CDR3 sequence reads: CASGLAGSYEQYF. The CDR3, as DNA: TGTGCCTCCGGGCTAGCAGGCTCCTACGAGCAGTACTTC.

V is TRBV7-9 and J is TRBJ2-1, with 10 bases lining up with TRBD2. Trimming at V came to 5 bases and at J to 15 bases, leaving 13 bases not matched to a gene. The CDR3 extends over 14 amino acids. Germline lookup yields CDR1 SEHNR and CDR2 FQNEAQ (reference sequence). CDR3 region: CASSRAGTSEIPFF. The DNA of the CDR3 is TGTGCCAGCAGCCGCGCCGGGACTAGCGAGATCCCGTTCTTC.

This chain connects TRBV7-9 to TRBJ2-7, with D possibly being TRBD2 (6 bases). The CDR3 totals 15 residues. Germline CDR1 is SEHNR and CDR2 is FQNEAQ (reference sequence). The V end was cut by 5 bases, the J end by 2 bases, with 16 bases between. CDR3 in DNA: TGTGCCAGCAGCCCCCGGGACGGCGGGACCTACGAGCAGTACTTC. Amino acids: CASSPRDGGTYEQYF. The full variable domain, in which reference TRBV7-9 and TRBJ2-7 provide the parts outside the CDR3, is DTGVSQNPRHKITKRGQNVTFRCDPISEHNRLYWYRQTLGQGPEFLTYFQNEAQLEKSRLLSDRFSAERPKGSFSTLEIQRTEQGDSAMYLCASSPRDGGTYEQYFGPGTRLTVT.

This chain uses TRBV6-2 or TRBV6-3 with TRBJ2-1; possible D gene TRBD1, 6 bases. Trimming shortened V by 6 bases and J by 6 bases, and 21 bases separated the two germline ends. The CDR3 covers 16 residues. CDR1 is MNHEY and CDR2 is SVGEGT in the germline V gene. The CDR3 protein is CASSLGYKGVVNEQFF. CDR3 nucleotide sequence: TGTGCCAGCAGCCTAGGGTATAAGGGGGTCGTCAATGAGCAGTTCTTC.

V gene TRBV6-2 or TRBV6-3 combines with J gene TRBJ1-1; TRBD1 might be the D (5 bases). The CDR3 is 13 amino acids. The V gene's germline CDR1 is MNHEY and CDR2 SVGEGT. V lost 7 bases and J 3 bases, leaving 12 bases between the germline ends. This chain's CDR3 is CASTGTADTEAFF. For the CDR3, the DNA is TGTGCCAGCACCGGGACTGCGGACACTGAAGCTTTCTTT.

V gene TRBV7-2 combines with J gene TRBJ2-7, with D possibly matching TRBD2 (5 bases). In germline, CDR1 is SGHTA, CDR2 FQGNSA. This CDR3 has 15 amino acids. With 0 bases removed from V and 3 bases from J, the gap between germline ends came to 12 bases. The chain's CDR3 is CASSLAPSPIYEQYF. In DNA, the CDR3 is TGTGCCAGCAGCTTAGCGCCTAGCCCAATCTACGAGCAGTACTTC.